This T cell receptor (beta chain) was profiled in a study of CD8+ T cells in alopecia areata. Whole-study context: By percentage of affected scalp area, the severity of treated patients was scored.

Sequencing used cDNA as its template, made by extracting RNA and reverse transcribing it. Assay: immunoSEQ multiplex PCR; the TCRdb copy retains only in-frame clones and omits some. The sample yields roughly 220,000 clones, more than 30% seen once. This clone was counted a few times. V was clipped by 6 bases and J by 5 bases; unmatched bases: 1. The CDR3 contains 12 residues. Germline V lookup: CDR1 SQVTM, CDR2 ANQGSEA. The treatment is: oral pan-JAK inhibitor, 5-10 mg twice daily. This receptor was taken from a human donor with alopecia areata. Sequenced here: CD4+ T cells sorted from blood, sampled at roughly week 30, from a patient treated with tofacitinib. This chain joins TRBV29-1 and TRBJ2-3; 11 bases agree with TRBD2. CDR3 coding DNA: TGCAGCGTCGGACTAGCGGGAGATACGCAGTATTTT. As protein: CSVGLAGDTQYF.